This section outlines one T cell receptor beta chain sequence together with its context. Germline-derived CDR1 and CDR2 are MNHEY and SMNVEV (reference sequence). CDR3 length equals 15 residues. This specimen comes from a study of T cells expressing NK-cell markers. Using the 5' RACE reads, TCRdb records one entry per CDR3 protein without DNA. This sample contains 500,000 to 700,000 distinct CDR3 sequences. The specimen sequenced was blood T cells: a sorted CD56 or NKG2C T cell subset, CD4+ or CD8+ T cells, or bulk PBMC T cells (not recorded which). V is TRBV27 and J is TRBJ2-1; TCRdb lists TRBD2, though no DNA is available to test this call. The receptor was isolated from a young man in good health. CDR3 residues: CASSLAGLAHNEQFF.